These T cell receptor beta chains were read from a single sample in a study of shared clonotypes between healthy human individuals. Using immunoSEQ multiplex PCR, the repertoire was profiled, and TCRdb retains in-frame clones only, with some absent. In the table there are about 380,000 clones, about 96% of which are singletons. Sequencing was performed on memory CD8+ T cells sorted from blood. The origin of the receptors is a man under 40 in good health. The CDR3 runs from the conserved cysteine through the conserved F or W.

j_call v_call cdr3_aa
TRBJ2-1 TRBV19 CASKWTSYGLNEQFF
TRBJ1-2 TRBV15 CATSRVYPRGNNNYGYTF
TRBJ2-1 TRBV18 CASSPPSGAMWSYNEQFF
TRBJ2-1 TRBV11-2 CASSPEIFAGYNEQFF
TRBJ2-4 TRBV11-2 CASSPGQAKNIQYF
TRBJ2-7 TRBV10-2 CASIPGLAGDSYEQYF
TRBJ2-7 TRBV6-6 CASRDGQEFYEQYF
TRBJ2-1 TRBV5-1 CASSLGSTGPYNEQFF
TRBJ2-1 TRBV12-5 CASGLFPPRDRGYNEQFF
TRBJ2-7 TRBV2 CASRRRTSGISYEQYF
TRBJ2-1 TRBV19 CASSLSGGGRSSYNEQFF
TRBJ2-7 TRBV28 CASSFLESPYEQYF
TRBJ2-7 TRBV7-6 CASSLRAGETYEQYF
TRBJ2-3 TRBV5-1 CASSLGPASTDTQYF
TRBJ2-2 TRBV7-8 CASSRLAATGELFF
TRBJ2-3 TRBV2 CASSEGSYPSTDTQYF
TRBJ2-7 TRBV2 CASSPSWGYEQYF
TRBJ2-3 TRBV9 CASSVADRNTQYF
TRBJ2-5 TRBV27 CASSLSSSGTQYF
TRBJ2-1 TRBV4-2 CASSQEAGTSRNEQFF
TRBJ2-2 TRBV19 CASSVTSGSVAGELFF
TRBJ2-3 TRBV19 CASSIARLAGGTDTQYF
TRBJ2-1 TRBV20-1 CSASRNDEQFF
TRBJ1-4 TRBV6-1 CASSEPGSGEKLFF
TRBJ2-6 TRBV29-1 CSVVEGAGANVLTF
TRBJ2-7 TRBV11-2 CASSTYRGTYEQYF
TRBJ2-2 TRBV30 CAWIGRGYTGELFF
TRBJ1-1 TRBV6-5 CASSYRDWNTEAFF
TRBJ2-1 TRBV2 CASSERGLASYNEQFF
TRBJ2-7 TRBV30 CAWSSSDYEQYF
TRBJ2-5 TRBV7-9 CASSSRGRTQETQYF
TRBJ1-3 TRBV7-9 CASSLAGQLPQAYTIYF
TRBJ2-1 TRBV2 CASSVSWSEVFPGNEQFF
TRBJ2-5 TRBV6-1 CASRPRGLGAQYF
TRBJ2-7 TRBV6-1 CASNTRPTKPQYF
TRBJ1-5 TRBV6-1 CASIYGGEGDQPQHF